The rows below give T cell receptor beta chains drawn from one sample of a study of early T cells in non-severe SARS-CoV-2 infection. One entry per CDR3 protein, called by TCRdb with MiXCR from the 5' RACE reads. In the table there are tens of thousands of distinct CDR3 sequences, about 15% of which are singletons. Source material: whole blood. These receptor sequences come from an adult who was a healthcare worker with PCR-confirmed SARS-CoV-2 infection or an uninfected control (not recorded which). Each CDR3 is given with its conserved first and last residue. The D gene is left open where the match is weak. Clone size is not always given. Where it is, it says once, few, many or a class for expanded clones.

TRBJ2-1 TRBV24-1 - many CATSVGPHNEQFF TGTGCCACCAGTGTCGGGCCACACAATGAGCAGTTCTTC
TRBJ1-6 TRBV7-6 - - CASSYNPLHF TGTGCCAGCAGCTATAATCCCCTCCACTTT
TRBJ1-6 TRBV14 - many CASSRPGHSPLHF TGTGCCAGCAGCAGGCCCGGGCATTCACCCCTCCACTTT
TRBJ2-5 TRBV21-1 - few CASSKIDRGETQYF TGTGCCAGCAGCAAAATCGACAGGGGAGAGACCCAGTACTTC
TRBJ2-2 TRBV6-6 - many CASSYGAESGELFF TGTGCCAGCAGTTACGGTGCAGAATCCGGGGAGCTGTTTTTT
TRBJ2-5 TRBV20-1 TRBD2 few CSANRKMGLAASQETQYF TGCAGTGCTAACCGAAAAATGGGACTAGCGGCAAGCCAAGAGACCCAGTACTTC
TRBJ2-3 TRBV5-1 TRBD2 many CASSLAVAGDKDTQYF TGCGCCAGCAGCTTGGCAGTAGCGGGAGATAAAGATACGCAGTATTTT
TRBJ2-5 TRBV6-6 - many CASQYQETQYF TGTGCCAGCCAATACCAAGAGACCCAGTACTTC
TRBJ2-2 TRBV27 TRBD1 - CASRRDRGTGELFF TGTGCCAGCAGGCGGGACAGGGGGACCGGGGAGCTGTTTTTT
TRBJ1-1 TRBV10-3 TRBD1 many CAIQGQVNTEAFF TGTGCCATCCAGGGACAGGTGAACACTGAAGCTTTCTTT
TRBJ2-5 TRBV20-1 - few CSALTMMETQYF TGCAGTGCCTTGACTATGATGGAGACCCAGTACTTC
TRBJ2-1 TRBV7-9 - few CASSLGYSLAASYNEQFF TGTGCCAGCAGCTTAGGATATTCATTAGCGGCCTCCTACAATGAGCAGTTCTTC
TRBJ2-5 TRBV6-2/TRBV6-3 TRBD2 many CASSDGTSGSETQYF TGTGCCAGCAGTGACGGGACTAGCGGGAGTGAGACCCAGTACTTC
TRBJ2-7 TRBV12-3/TRBV12-4 TRBD1 many CASSSPGTGPTEQYF TGTGCCAGCAGTTCACCTGGGACAGGGCCTACCGAGCAGTACTTC
TRBJ1-5 TRBV6-2/TRBV6-3 - - CASSYEGIGASNQPQHF TGTGCCAGCAGTTACGAGGGGATAGGGGCTAGCAATCAGCCCCAGCATTTT
TRBJ2-3 TRBV6-5 - - CASSYSAANTQYF TGTGCCAGCAGTTACTCGGCCGCGAATACGCAGTATTTT
TRBJ2-3 TRBV7-4 - medium-sized CASPGGGRTDTQYF TGTGCCAGCCCGGGCGGCGGACGCACAGATACGCAGTATTTT
TRBJ2-3 TRBV4-3 - - CASSQLNSDTDTQYF TGCGCCAGCAGCCAACTAAATAGCGACACAGATACGCAGTATTTT